This T cell receptor beta chain was profiled in a study of neoadjuvant nivolumab and ipilimumab in lung cancer. As regards this clone: Its cognate antigen is unknown.

The data were produced by immunoSEQ multiplex PCR, yet TCRdb's version contains in-frame clones alone and is incomplete. The sample lists about 25,000 clones, 80% to 85% occurring once. V gave up 2 bases and J gave up 6 bases, with 13 bases separating them. The germline V gene has CDR1 MNHEY and CDR2 SVGAGI. The CDR3 runs 14 residues. Study-level findings and limits: From pretherapy to surgery, tumor richness and clonality rose with dual therapy. TCR sequencing covered a small number of samples. Blood richness before therapy tracked richness in tumors resected after neoadjuvant therapy.

The sequencing used tumor tissue, collected after neoadjuvant nivolumab, alone or with ipilimumab, at or shortly before surgery. The J gene is TRBJ1-2, the V gene TRBV6-5; no definite D call. This TCR derives from an adult with non-small cell lung cancer. CDR3 nucleotides: TGTGCCAGCAGTTACGGACCGAATCGAGATGGCTACACCTTC. It translates to CASSYGPNRDGYTF.